Listed below are T cell receptor beta chains from one sample, sequenced in a study of neurological immune-mediated disorders. Each CDR3 protein gets one entry after TCRdb re-called the 5' RACE reads with MiXCR. The sample records about 66,000 distinct CDR3 sequences, about 10% being singletons. Sequenced input: PBMCs. The receptor source for this set is a man aged 30 to 45 in good health. The CDR3 runs from the conserved cysteine through the conserved F or W. The order of the fields is J gene, clone size, D gene, V gene, CDR3 protein, CDR3 DNA. The D gene is left open where the match is weak. Part of the rows lack a size; the others show once, few, many or a class for expanded clones.

TRBJ2-7 | many | TRBD1 | TRBV18 | CASSRTGPHYEQYF | TGTGCCAGCTCCCGGACAGGACCTCACTACGAGCAGTACTTC
TRBJ1-1 | many | TRBD1 | TRBV29-1 | CSGLGQGNPEAFF | TGCAGCGGGTTGGGACAGGGTAACCCTGAAGCTTTCTTT
TRBJ2-5 | many | . | TRBV7-9 | CASSPRPTSAQETQYF | TGTGCCAGCAGCCCACGCCCGACCTCTGCGCAAGAGACCCAGTACTTC
TRBJ2-7 | many | . | TRBV28 | CASSYLSTYEQYF | TGTGCCAGCAGCTATCTCTCAACCTACGAGCAGTACTTC
TRBJ2-2 | many | . | TRBV21-1 | CASSKGTSGKNTGELFF | TGTGCCAGCAGCAAAGGGACTAGCGGGAAGAACACCGGGGAGCTGTTTTTT
TRBJ2-7 | many | . | TRBV10-3 | CAIRGGTATYEQYF | TGTGCCATCAGGGGGGGGACAGCGACCTACGAGCAGTACTTC
TRBJ1-2 | . | . | TRBV15 | CATSRDWSLGYTF | TGTGCCACCAGCAGAGATTGGTCCCTAGGCTACACCTTC
TRBJ1-2 | many | . | TRBV6-2/TRBV6-3 | CASRRDQGYGYTF | TGTGCCAGCAGAAGAGACCAGGGGTATGGCTACACCTTC
TRBJ2-7 | many | . | TRBV28 | CASSLRHPEEQYF | TGTGCCAGCAGTTTAAGACACCCCGAGGAGCAGTACTTC
TRBJ2-5 | many | TRBD1 | TRBV6-5 | CASTWTGSSRETQYF | TGTGCCAGCACCTGGACAGGGAGTTCGCGAGAGACCCAGTACTTC
TRBJ1-4 | many | TRBD1 | TRBV29-1 | CSVEDPYRGNEKLFF | TGCAGCGTTGAAGATCCATACAGGGGGAATGAAAAACTGTTTTTT
TRBJ1-5 | many | TRBD1 | TRBV15 | CATSRPGGENQPQHF | TGTGCCACCAGCAGGCCAGGGGGGGAAAATCAGCCCCAGCATTTT
TRBJ2-2 | many | . | TRBV6-5 | CASSSVRRDANTGELFF | TGTGCCAGCAGTTCCGTGAGAAGGGACGCGAACACCGGGGAGCTGTTTTTT
TRBJ2-1 | many | . | TRBV6-5 | CASSSSPYNEQFF | TGTGCCAGCAGTTCGTCGCCCTACAATGAGCAGTTCTTC
TRBJ1-2 | many | . | TRBV20-1 | CSARAENYGYTF | TGCAGTGCTCGCGCAGAAAACTATGGCTACACCTTC
TRBJ2-7 | few | . | TRBV20-1 | CSARDGPGLAPYYEQYF | TGCAGTGCTAGGGACGGTCCTGGGTTGGCTCCTTACTACGAGCAGTACTTC
TRBJ1-1 | many | . | TRBV19 | CASSIQAAVNTEAFF | TGTGCCAGTAGTATTCAGGCGGCGGTGAACACTGAAGCTTTCTTT
TRBJ1-2 | many | . | TRBV10-3 | CAISSRDTVYGYTF | TGTGCCATCAGTTCCCGGGACACTGTCTATGGCTACACCTTC
TRBJ1-3 | many | . | TRBV10-3 | CAISDFGGTGNTIYF | TGTGCCATCAGTGATTTCGGGGGAACTGGAAACACCATATATTTT
TRBJ2-7 | many | . | TRBV5-8 | CASSPSGTISYEQYF | TGTGCCAGCAGCCCGTCCGGGACAATATCCTACGAGCAGTACTTC
TRBJ2-7 | once | . | TRBV20-1 | CSASTGSGEGEQYF | TGCAGTGCTAGTACCGGGAGTGGCGAGGGGGAGCAGTACTTC
TRBJ2-3 | many | . | TRBV20-1 | CSASPGTTGTDTQYF | TGCAGTGCTAGTCCTGGGACAACCGGCACAGATACGCAGTATTTT
TRBJ2-1 | many | . | TRBV5-1 | CASSLRQRPYNEQFF | TGCGCCAGCAGCTTGAGGCAGAGGCCCTACAATGAGCAGTTCTTC
TRBJ2-7 | few | . | TRBV18 | CASSPDIYEQYF | TGTGCCAGCTCCCCGGACATCTACGAGCAGTACTTC
TRBJ2-1 | many | TRBD2 | TRBV7-2 | CASSLAASGSYNEQFF | TGTGCCAGCAGCTTAGCGGCTAGCGGGAGCTACAATGAGCAGTTCTTC
TRBJ2-5 | many | TRBD2 | TRBV20-1 | CSAQPGLAGFETQYF | TGCAGTGCTCAGCCGGGACTAGCGGGATTCGAGACCCAGTACTTC
TRBJ2-5 | many | . | TRBV7-2 | CASSLAERSLQETQYF | TGTGCCAGCAGCTTAGCGGAGCGGAGCCTCCAAGAGACCCAGTACTTC
TRBJ2-3 | . | TRBD2 | TRBV5-1 | CASSLGSSGADTQYF | TGCGCCAGCAGCTTGGGCTCAAGCGGGGCAGATACGCAGTATTTT
TRBJ2-7 | . | . | TRBV14 | CASRRGPSYEQYF | TGTGCCAGCCGGCGGGGGCCCTCCTACGAGCAGTACTTC
TRBJ2-4 | many | . | TRBV7-9 | CASSPPFRSGNDQYF | TGTGCCAGCAGCCCCCCTTTTCGCTCGGGGAATGATCAGTACTTC
TRBJ2-5 | few | . | TRBV29-1 | CSVDVSVETQYF | TGCAGCGTTGATGTGAGCGTGGAGACCCAGTACTTC
TRBJ1-6 | many | TRBD1 | TRBV4-1 | CASSHGRGLENSPLHF | TGCGCCAGCAGCCATGGCAGGGGGCTGGAAAATTCACCCCTCCACTTT
TRBJ2-7 | many | . | TRBV20-1 | CSARDLPEQYF | TGCAGTGCTAGGGATCTCCCCGAGCAGTACTTC
TRBJ1-2 | few | . | TRBV12-3/TRBV12-4 | CASSLSQLDYGYTF | TGTGCCAGCAGTTTATCACAGCTCGACTATGGCTACACCTTC
TRBJ2-7 | many | TRBD2 | TRBV14 | CASSQVLAAYEQYF | TGTGCCAGCAGCCAGGTCCTAGCGGCCTACGAGCAGTACTTC
TRBJ1-5 | many | . | TRBV7-9 | CASSFNGQPQHF | TGTGCCAGCAGCTTTAATGGCCAGCCCCAGCATTTT
TRBJ1-5 | many | . | TRBV4-3 | CASSQDWDWGSQPQHF | TGCGCCAGCAGCCAAGATTGGGACTGGGGGAGTCAGCCCCAGCATTTT